This T cell receptor (beta chain) is drawn from a study of CD4+ T cells in melanoma. With respect to this clone: What it binds is unknown.

The table came from immunoSEQ multiplex PCR; TCRdb's copy has only in-frame clones and leaves some out. The profile shows 90,000 to 130,000 clones, about 90% of them singletons. Study-level points and caveats: A reported correlation linked neoantigen-specific CD4+ T cells to CD8+, macrophage and B cell function. Diverse differentiation states were reported for melanoma neoantigen-specific CD4+ T cells.

J lost 6 bases, V lost 5 bases, and 3 bases had no gene match. This CDR3 contains 15 residues. The germline V gene has CDR1 SGHNT and CDR2 YENEEA. The sequencing sample was made of peripheral blood. V is TRBV11-3 and J is TRBJ2-1; 14 nucleotides match TRBD2. This receptor was identified in a human donor with melanoma. The CDR3 nucleotides read TGTGCCAGCAGCAGACTAGCGGGGGGGTTCAATGAGCAGTTCTTC. It is translated as CASSRLAGGFNEQFF. Filled out from reference TRBV11-3 and TRBJ2-1, the complete variable domain reads EAGVVQSPRYKIIEKKQPVAFWCNPISGHNTLYWYLQNLGQGPELLIRYENEEAVDDSQLPKDRFSAERLKGVDSTLKIQPAELGDSAVYLCASSRLAGGFNEQFFGPGTRLTVL.